This paragraph covers one T cell receptor (beta chain) sequence. Repertoires were generated with immunoSEQ multiplex PCR, while TCRdb's copy carries only in-frame clones and drops some. The data contain under 200,000 clones, roughly 91% of them seen just once; the ten biggest clones take up over 1.2%. The data originate from a study of control samples from healthy donors and cancer patients. The receptor's source is a young woman in good health. Specimen: blood.

This CDR3 reads CASSWTGGESPLHF. The DNA of the CDR3 is TGCGCCAGCAGCTGGACAGGGGGCGAATCACCCCTCCACTTT. The chain is built from TRBV5-1 and TRBJ1-6, with TRBD1 matching 11 bases. CDR1 SGHRS and CDR2 YFSETQ come from the germline V gene. The CDR3 runs to 14 residues. V shed 3 bases and J 10 bases; nucleotides not matched to a gene: 3.